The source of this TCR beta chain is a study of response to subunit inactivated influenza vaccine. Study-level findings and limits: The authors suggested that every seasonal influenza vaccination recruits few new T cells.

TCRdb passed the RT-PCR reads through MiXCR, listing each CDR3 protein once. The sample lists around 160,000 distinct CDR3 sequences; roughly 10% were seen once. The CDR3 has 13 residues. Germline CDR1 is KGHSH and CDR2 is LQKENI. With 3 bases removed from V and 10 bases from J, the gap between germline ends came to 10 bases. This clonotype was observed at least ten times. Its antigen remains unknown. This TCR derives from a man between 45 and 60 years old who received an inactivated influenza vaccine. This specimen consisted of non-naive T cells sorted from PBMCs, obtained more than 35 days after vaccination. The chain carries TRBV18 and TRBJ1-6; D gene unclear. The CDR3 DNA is TGTGCCAGCTCACCTGGCCCCGGATCACCCCTCCACTTT. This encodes CASSPGPGSPLHF.